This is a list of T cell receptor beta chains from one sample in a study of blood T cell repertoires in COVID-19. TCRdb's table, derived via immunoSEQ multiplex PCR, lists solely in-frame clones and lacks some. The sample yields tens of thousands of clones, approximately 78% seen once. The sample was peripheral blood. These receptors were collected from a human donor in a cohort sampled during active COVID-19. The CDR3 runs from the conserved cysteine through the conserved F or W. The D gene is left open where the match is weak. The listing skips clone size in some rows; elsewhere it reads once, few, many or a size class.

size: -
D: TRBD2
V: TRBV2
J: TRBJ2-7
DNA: TGTGCCAGCAGGATAGGACTAGCTCAGCAGTACTTC
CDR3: CASRIGLAQQYF

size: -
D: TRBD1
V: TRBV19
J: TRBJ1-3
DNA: TGTGCCAGTAGTATACGCGGACAGGGAGGATCTGGAAACACCATATATTTT
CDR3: CASSIRGQGGSGNTIYF

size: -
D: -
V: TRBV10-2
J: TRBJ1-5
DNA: TGCGCCAGCAGTGAGTCGGGAGGCGCGGGAGGTCAGCCCCAGCATTTT
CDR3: CASSESGGAGGQPQHF

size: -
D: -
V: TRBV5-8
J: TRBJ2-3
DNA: TGTGCCAGCAGCTTGATCGCAGATACGCAGTATTTT
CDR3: CASSLIADTQYF

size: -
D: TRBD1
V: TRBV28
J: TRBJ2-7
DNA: TGTGCCAGCAGTTTGTGGCGGACAGGGGGAGACGAGCAGTACTTC
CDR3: CASSLWRTGGDEQYF

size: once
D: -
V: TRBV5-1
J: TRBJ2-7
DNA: TGCGCCAGCAGCCCGGGTGGAGCTACCAGCTCCTACGAGCAGTACTTC
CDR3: CASSPGGATSSYEQYF

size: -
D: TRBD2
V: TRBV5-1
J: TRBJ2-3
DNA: TGCGCCAGCAGCTCTCCTAGCGGGAGGCCCGGGGATACGCAGTATTTT
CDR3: CASSSPSGRPGDTQYF

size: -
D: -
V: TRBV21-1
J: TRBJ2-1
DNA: TGTGCCAGCAGCAAAATTAGGACTAGCGGGAGGGCCAGTGGCGATGAGCAGTTCTTC
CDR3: CASSKIRTSGRASGDEQFF

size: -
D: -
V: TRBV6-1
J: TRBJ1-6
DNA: TGTGCCAGCAGTGAAGCTCTTAGCTCCTATAATTCACCCCTCCACTTT
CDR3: CASSEALSSYNSPLHF

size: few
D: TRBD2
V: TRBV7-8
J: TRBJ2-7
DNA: TGTGCCAGCAGCGTCCTAGCGGGAGGGCCCCTTTACGAGCAGTACTTC
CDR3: CASSVLAGGPLYEQYF

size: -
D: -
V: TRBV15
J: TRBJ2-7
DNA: TGTGCCACCAGCAGAGGAGTTTACGAGCAGTACTTC
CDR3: CATSRGVYEQYF

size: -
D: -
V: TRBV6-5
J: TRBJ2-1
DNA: TGTGCCAGCAGCGAGAACAATGAGCAGTTCTTC
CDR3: CASSENNEQFF

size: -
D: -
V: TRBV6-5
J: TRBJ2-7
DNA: TGTGCCAGCGGCCAGGGCTACGAGCAGTACTTC
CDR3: CASGQGYEQYF

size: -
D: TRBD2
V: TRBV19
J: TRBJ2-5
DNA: TGTGCCAGTAGTCCCTGGACTAGCCCAGAGACCCAGTACTTC
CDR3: CASSPWTSPETQYF

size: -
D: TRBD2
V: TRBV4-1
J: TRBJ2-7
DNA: TGCGCCAGCAGCCCATACAGCGGGAACAACGAGCAGTACTTC
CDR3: CASSPYSGNNEQYF

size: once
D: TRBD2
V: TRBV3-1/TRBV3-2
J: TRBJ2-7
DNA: TGTGCCAGTCGGACTAGCGGGAACTACGAGCAGTACTTC
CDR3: CASRTSGNYEQYF

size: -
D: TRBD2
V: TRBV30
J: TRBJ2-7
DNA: TGTGCCTGGAGCGGGAGCGGGAGAGGCCCCTACGAGCAGTACTTC
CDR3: CAWSGSGRGPYEQYF

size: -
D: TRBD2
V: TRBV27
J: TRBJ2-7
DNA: TGTGCCAGCACCCCCCTAGCGGGAGTCTACGAGCAGTACTTC
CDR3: CASTPLAGVYEQYF

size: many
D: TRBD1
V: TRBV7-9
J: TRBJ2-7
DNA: TGTGCCAGCAGCCAGGACAGGGGGGCCTACGAGCAGTACTTC
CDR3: CASSQDRGAYEQYF

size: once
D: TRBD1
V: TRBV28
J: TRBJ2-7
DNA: TGTGCCAGCAGGGGGACAGTCTACGAGCAGTACTTC
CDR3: CASRGTVYEQYF

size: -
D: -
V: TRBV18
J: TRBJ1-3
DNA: TGTGCCAGCTCACCACCCCCCTTCGGAAACACCATATATTTT
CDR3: CASSPPPFGNTIYF

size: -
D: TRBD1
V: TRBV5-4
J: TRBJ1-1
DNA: TGTGCCAGCAGCTTGGAAACAGGGGGCGCTTCTTTCTTT
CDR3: CASSLETGGASFF

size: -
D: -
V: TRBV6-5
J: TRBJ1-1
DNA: TGTGCCAGCACCGGAGGTAGGGCTGAAGCTTTCTTT
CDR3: CASTGGRAEAFF

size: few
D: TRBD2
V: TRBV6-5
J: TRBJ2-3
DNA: TGTGCCAGCAGTTCCCTAGCGGTTAGCACAGATACGCAGTATTTT
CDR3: CASSSLAVSTDTQYF

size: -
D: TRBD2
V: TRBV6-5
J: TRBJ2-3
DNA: TGTGCCAGCAGTTTCGGACTAGCAACAGATACGCAGTATTTT
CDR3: CASSFGLATDTQYF

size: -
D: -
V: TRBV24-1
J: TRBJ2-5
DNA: TGTGCCACGTATCGAAGGGGTGCACAAGAGACCCAGTACTTC
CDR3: CATYRRGAQETQYF

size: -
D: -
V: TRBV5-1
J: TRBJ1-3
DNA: TGCGCCAGCAGCCCAATGGCGGGTGGAAACACCATATATTTT
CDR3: CASSPMAGGNTIYF

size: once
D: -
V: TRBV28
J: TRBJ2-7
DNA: TGTGCCAGCAGTTTAGACGGGATCCCCTACGAGCAGTACTTC
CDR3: CASSLDGIPYEQYF

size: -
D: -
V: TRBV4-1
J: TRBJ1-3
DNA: TGCGCCAGCAGCCAGCGCGAGGGCGACTCTGGAAACACCATATATTTT
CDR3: CASSQREGDSGNTIYF

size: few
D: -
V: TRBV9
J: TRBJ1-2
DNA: TGTGCCAGCAGCGTAGGACCACTAACCCAAGGCTACACCTTC
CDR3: CASSVGPLTQGYTF

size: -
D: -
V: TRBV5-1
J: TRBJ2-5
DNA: TGCGCCAGCAGCCGCGACGGAGGTATGGAGACCCAGTACTTC
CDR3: CASSRDGGMETQYF

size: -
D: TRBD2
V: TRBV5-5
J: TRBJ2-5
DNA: TGTGCCAGCGACGGGGGAGCGGGAGGCTTCGCGAGGGAGACCCAGTACTTC
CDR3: CASDGGAGGFARETQYF

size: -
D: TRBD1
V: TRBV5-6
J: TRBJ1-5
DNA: TGTGCCAGCAGCCCCACAGGGGCCCAGGGGGGACCCCAGCATTTT
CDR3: CASSPTGAQGGPQHF

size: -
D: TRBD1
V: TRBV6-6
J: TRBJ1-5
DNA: TGTGCCAGCAGTCGGGACAGCTATAGCAATCAGCCCCAGCATTTT
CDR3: CASSRDSYSNQPQHF

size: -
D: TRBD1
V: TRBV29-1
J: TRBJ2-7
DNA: TGCAGCGTTATTAGCGGACAGGGGAATTACGAGCAGTACTTC
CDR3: CSVISGQGNYEQYF

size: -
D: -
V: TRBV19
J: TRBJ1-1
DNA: TGTGCCAGGGGACCGGGACTCAAGAACACTGAAGCTTTCTTT
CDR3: CARGPGLKNTEAFF

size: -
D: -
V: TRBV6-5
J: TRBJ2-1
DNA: TGTGCCAGCAAGTTAGCGCCTGGGTCCTACAATGAGCAGTTCTTC
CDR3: CASKLAPGSYNEQFF

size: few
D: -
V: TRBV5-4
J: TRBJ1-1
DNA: TGTGCCAGCAGCCCTTGGGAGGGACTTGAAGCTTTCTTT
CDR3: CASSPWEGLEAFF

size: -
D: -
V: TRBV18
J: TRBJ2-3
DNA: TGTGCCAGCTCACCAGACGGAGTTGGAAAACTGGATACGCAGTATTTT
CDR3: CASSPDGVGKLDTQYF

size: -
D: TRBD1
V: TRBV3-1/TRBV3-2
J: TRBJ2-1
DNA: TGTGCCAGCACCACCCGAGGGGGCACCTACAATGAGCAGTTCTTC
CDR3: CASTTRGGTYNEQFF